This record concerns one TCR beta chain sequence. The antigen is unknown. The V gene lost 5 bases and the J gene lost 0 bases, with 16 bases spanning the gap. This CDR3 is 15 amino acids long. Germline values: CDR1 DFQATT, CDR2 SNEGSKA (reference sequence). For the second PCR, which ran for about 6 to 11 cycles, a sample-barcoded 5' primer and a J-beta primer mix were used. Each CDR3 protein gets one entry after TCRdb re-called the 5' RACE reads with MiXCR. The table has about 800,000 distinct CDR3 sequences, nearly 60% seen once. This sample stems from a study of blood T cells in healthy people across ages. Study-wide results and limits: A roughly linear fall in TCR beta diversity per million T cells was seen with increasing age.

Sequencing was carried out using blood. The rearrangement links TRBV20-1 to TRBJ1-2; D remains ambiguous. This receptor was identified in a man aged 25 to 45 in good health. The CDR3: CSAPLPQRSNYGYTF. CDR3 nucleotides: TGCAGTGCTCCACTACCACAGAGGTCTAACTATGGCTACACCTTC.